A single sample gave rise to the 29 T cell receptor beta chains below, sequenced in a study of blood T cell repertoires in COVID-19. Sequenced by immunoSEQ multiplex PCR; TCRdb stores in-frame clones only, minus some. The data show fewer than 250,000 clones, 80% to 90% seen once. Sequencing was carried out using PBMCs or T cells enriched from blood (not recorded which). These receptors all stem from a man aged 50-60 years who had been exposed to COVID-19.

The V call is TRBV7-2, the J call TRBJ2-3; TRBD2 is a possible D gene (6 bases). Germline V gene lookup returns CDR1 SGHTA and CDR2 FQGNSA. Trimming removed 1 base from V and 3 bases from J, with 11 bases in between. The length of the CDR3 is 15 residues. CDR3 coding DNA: TGTGCCAGCAGCTTAGGAACGGGAGTAACAGATACGCAGTATTTT. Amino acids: CASSLGTGVTDTQYF.

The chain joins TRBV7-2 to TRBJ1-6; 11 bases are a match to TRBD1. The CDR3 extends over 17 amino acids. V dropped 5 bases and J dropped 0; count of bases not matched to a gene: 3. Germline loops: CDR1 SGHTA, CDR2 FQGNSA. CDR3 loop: CASSTGTGGSYNSPLHF. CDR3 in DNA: TGTGCCAGCAGCACTGGGACAGGGGGCTCCTATAATTCACCCCTCCACTTT.

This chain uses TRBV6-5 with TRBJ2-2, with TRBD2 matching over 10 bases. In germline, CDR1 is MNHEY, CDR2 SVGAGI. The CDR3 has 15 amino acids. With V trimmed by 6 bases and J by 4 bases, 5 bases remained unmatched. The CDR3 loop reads CASSSRLAGTGELFF. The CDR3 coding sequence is TGTGCCAGCAGCTCCCGACTAGCGGGCACCGGGGAGCTGTTTTTT.

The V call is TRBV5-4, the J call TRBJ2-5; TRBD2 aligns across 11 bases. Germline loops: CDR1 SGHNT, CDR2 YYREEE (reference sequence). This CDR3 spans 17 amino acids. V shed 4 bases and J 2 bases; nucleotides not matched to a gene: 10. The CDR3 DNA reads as TGTGCCAGCAGCCGTCAACTACTAGCGGGGGAACAAGAGACCCAGTACTTC. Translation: CASSRQLLAGEQETQYF.

In nucleotides, the CDR3 is TGTGCCAGCAGTGAGACGGGACTAGCGGGAGGGCCAAGCACAGATACGCAGTATTTT. Amino acids: CASSETGLAGGPSTDTQYF. The chain joins TRBV2 to TRBJ2-3; 16 nucleotides align to TRBD2. There are 19 residues in the CDR3. V was pared by 3 bases and J by 0 bases, with 6 bases of the junction left unmatched. Germline V CDR1 and CDR2: SNHLY, FYNNEI.

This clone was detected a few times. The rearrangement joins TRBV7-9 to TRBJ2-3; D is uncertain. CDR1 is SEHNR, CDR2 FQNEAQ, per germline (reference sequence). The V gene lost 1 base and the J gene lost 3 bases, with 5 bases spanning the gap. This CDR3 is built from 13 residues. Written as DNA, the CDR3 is TGTGCCAGCAGCTTAGATTCAACAGATACGCAGTATTTT. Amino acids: CASSLDSTDTQYF.

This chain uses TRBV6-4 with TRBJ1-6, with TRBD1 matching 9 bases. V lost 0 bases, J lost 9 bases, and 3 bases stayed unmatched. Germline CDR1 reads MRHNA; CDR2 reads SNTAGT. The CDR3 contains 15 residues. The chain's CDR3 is CASSDSGTGSSPLHF. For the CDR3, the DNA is TGTGCCAGCAGTGACTCTGGGACAGGGTCTTCACCCCTCCACTTT.

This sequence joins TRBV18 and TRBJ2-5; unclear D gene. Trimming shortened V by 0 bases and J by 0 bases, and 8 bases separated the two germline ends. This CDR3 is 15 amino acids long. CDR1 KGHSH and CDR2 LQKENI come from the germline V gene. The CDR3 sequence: CASSPPSRYQETQYF. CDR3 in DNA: TGTGCCAGCTCACCACCGAGTCGCTACCAAGAGACCCAGTACTTC.

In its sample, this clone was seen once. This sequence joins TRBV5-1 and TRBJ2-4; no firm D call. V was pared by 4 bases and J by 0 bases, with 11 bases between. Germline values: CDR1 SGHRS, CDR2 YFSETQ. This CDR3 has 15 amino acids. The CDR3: CASSLRGLAKNIQYF. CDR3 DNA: TGCGCCAGCAGCCTTCGTGGGCTAGCCAAAAACATTCAGTACTTC.

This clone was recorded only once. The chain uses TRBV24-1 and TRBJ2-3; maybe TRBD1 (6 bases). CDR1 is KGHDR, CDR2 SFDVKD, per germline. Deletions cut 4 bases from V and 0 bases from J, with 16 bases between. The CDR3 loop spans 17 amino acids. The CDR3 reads CATSDLGAGRSTDTQYF. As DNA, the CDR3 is TGTGCCACCAGTGACTTGGGGGCAGGAAGGAGCACAGATACGCAGTATTTT.

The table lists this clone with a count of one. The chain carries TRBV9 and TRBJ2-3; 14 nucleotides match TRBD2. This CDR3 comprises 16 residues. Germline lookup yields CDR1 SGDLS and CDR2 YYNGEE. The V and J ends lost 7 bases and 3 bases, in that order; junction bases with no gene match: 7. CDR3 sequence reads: CASQGTSGSGTDTQYF. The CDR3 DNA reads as TGTGCCAGCCAGGGGACTAGCGGGAGTGGAACAGATACGCAGTATTTT. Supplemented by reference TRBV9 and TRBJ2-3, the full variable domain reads DSGVTQTPKHLITATGQRVTLRCSPRSGDLSVYWYQQSLDQGLQFLIQYYNGEERAKGNILERFSAQQFPDLHSELNLSSLELGDSALYFCASQGTSGSGTDTQYFGPGTRLTVL.

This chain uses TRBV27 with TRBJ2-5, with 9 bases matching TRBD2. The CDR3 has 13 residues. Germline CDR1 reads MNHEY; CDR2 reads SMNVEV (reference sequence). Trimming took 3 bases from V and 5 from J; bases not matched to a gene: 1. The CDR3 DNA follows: TGTGCCAGCAGTTTGGGACTAGCCGAGACCCAGTACTTC. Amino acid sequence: CASSLGLAETQYF.

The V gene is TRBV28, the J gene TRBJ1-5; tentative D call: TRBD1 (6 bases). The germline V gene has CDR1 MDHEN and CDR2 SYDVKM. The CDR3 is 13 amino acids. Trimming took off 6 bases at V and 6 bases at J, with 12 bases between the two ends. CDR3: CASSPFRGQPQHF. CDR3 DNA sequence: TGTGCCAGCAGCCCCTTCAGGGGTCAGCCCCAGCATTTT.

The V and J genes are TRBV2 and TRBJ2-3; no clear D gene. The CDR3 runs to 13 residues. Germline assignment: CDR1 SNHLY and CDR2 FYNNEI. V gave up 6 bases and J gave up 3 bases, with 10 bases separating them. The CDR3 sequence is CASRGQATDTQYF. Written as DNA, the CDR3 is TGTGCCAGCAGAGGTCAGGCGACAGATACGCAGTATTTT.

The CDR3 sequence: CASSLDLILPGEKLFF. The CDR3 nucleotides read TGCGCCAGCAGCTTGGACCTGATTCTACCCGGGGAAAAACTGTTTTTT. The chain joins TRBV5-1 to TRBJ1-4; D is undetermined. Germline V gives CDR1 SGHRS, CDR2 YFSETQ. Trimming removed 0 bases from V and 8 bases from J, with 17 bases in between. This CDR3 region has 16 residues.

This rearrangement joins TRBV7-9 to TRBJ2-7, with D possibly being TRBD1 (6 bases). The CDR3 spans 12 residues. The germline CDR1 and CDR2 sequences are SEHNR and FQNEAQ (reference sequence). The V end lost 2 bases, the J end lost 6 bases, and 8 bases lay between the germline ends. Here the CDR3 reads CASSLNRAEQYV. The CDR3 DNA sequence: TGTGCCAGCAGCTTAAACAGGGCCGAGCAGTACGTC.

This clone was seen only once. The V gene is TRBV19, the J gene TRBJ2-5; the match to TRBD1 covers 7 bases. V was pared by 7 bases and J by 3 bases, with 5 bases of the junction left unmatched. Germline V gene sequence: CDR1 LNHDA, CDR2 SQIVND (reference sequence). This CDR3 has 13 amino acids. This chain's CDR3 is CASTVTGEETQYF. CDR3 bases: TGTGCCAGTACCGTCACAGGGGAAGAGACCCAGTACTTC.

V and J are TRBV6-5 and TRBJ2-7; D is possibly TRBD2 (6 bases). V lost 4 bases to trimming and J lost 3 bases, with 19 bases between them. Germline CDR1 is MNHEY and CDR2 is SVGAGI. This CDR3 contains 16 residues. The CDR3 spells CASSSATRGSLYEQYF. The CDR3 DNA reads TGTGCCAGCAGTTCCGCGACGCGGGGCTCCCTCTACGAGCAGTACTTC.

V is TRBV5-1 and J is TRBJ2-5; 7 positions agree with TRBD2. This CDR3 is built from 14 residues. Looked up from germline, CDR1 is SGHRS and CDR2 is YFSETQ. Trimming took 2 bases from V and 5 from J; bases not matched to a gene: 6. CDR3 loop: CASSFGGRGETQYF. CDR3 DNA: TGCGCCAGCAGCTTTGGCGGGAGAGGGGAGACCCAGTACTTC.

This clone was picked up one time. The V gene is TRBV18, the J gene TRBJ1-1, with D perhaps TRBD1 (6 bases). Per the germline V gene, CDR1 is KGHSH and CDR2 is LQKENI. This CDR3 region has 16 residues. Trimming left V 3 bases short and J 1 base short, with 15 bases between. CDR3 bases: TGTGCCAGCTCACCCCCAGGGGTTCGGGCGAACACTGAAGCTTTCTTT. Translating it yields CASSPPGVRANTEAFF.

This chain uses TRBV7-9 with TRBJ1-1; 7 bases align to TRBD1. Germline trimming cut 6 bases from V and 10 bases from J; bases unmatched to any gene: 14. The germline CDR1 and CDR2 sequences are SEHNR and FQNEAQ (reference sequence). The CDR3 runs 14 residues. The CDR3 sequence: CASRIVPGAGGAFF. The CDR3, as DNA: TGTGCCAGCAGGATTGTCCCGGGGGCAGGGGGAGCTTTCTTT.

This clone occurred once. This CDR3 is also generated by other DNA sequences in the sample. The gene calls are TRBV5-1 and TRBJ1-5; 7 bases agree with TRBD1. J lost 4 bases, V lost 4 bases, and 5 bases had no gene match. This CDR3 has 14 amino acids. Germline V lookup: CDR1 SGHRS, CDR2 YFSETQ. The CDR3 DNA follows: TGCGCCAGCAGCCCGGGACAGTCAAATCAGCCCCAGCATTTT. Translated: CASSPGQSNQPQHF.

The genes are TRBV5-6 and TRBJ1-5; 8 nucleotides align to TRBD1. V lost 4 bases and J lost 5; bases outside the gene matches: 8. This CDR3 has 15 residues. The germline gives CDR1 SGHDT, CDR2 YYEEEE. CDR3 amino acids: CASSRKDRDYQPQHF. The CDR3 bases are TGTGCCAGCAGCCGCAAGGACAGGGACTATCAGCCCCAGCATTTT.

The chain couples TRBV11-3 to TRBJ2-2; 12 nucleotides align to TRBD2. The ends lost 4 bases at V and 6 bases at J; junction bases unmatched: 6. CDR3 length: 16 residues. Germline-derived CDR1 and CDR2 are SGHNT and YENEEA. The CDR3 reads CASSYLAGGLSGELFF. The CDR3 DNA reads TGTGCCAGCAGCTACCTAGCGGGAGGGCTATCCGGGGAGCTGTTTTTT.

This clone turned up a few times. The DNA for the CDR3 is TGTGCCACCAGTGATATACCTCCAGCCTACGAGCAGTACTTC. It encodes CATSDIPPAYEQYF. The rearrangement joins TRBV24-1 to TRBJ2-7; D is unclear. The CDR3 runs to 14 residues. V was shortened by 3 bases and J by 2 bases, with 10 bases between the two germline ends. From germline, CDR1 is KGHDR and CDR2 SFDVKD.

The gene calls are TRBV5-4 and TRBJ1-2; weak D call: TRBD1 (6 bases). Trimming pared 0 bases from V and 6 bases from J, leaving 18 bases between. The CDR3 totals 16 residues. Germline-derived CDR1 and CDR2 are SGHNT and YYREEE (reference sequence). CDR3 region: CASSLARGLSSDGYTF. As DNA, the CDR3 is TGTGCCAGCAGCTTGGCCAGGGGCTTATCCTCCGATGGCTACACCTTC.

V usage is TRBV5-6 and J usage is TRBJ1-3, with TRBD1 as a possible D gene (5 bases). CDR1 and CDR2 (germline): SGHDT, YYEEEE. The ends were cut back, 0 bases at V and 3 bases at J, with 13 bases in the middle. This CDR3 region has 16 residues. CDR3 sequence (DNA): TGTGCCAGCAGCTTGGCGGGGGGAGTATTTGGAAACACCATATATTTT. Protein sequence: CASSLAGGVFGNTIYF.

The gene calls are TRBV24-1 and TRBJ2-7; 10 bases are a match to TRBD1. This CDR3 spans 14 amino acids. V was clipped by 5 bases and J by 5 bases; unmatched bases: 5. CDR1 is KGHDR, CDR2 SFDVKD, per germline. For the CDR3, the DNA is TGTGCCACCAGTGCGCCCGGGACAGGGGACGAGCAGTACTTC. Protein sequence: CATSAPGTGDEQYF.

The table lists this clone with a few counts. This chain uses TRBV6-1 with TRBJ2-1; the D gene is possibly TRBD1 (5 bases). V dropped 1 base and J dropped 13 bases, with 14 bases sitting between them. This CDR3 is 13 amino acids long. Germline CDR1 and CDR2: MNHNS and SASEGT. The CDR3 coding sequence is TGTGCCAGCAGTGAAGGAATACGGCAGGGTCAGTTCTTC. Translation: CASSEGIRQGQFF.